Shown below are 23 T cell receptor beta chains from a single sample sequenced in a study of cytomegalovirus exposure and HLA in healthy donors. Vbeta (60) and Jbeta (13) primers were used in the PCR. Repertoires were generated with immunoSEQ multiplex PCR, while TCRdb's copy carries only in-frame clones and drops some. The data hold over 200,000 clones, with more than 70% observed a single time. The sequenced material came from PBMCs. The receptors stem from a human donor in good health.

The gene calls are TRBV9 and TRBJ2-1; 7 bases fit TRBD2. CDR1 and CDR2 from the germline V gene are SGDLS and YYNGEE. The CDR3 spans 17 residues. Losses at the gene ends were 3 bases for V and 7 bases for J; bases not matched to a gene: 16. CDR3 loop: CASSALPMTSYGNEQFF. The CDR3 coding sequence is TGTGCCAGCAGCGCGTTGCCTATGACTAGCTACGGGAATGAGCAGTTCTTC.

The chain joins TRBV19 to TRBJ1-3, with 7 bases matching TRBD1. The CDR3 consists of 13 residues. Trimming at V came to 9 bases and at J to 2 bases, leaving 4 bases not matched to a gene. The germline gives CDR1 LNHDA, CDR2 SQIVND (reference sequence). The CDR3 nucleotides are TGTGCCAGCTCTACAGGGGCTGGAAACACCATATATTTT. It translates to CASSTGAGNTIYF.

In nucleotides, the CDR3 is TGCGCCAGCAGCGTGGGACAGTCCGGATCACCCCTCCACTTT. Translation: CASSVGQSGSPLHF. The chain combines TRBV5-1 with TRBJ1-6, with TRBD1 matching 7 bases. Germline lookup yields CDR1 SGHRS and CDR2 YFSETQ. V was clipped by 4 bases and J by 10 bases; unmatched bases: 8. The CDR3 totals 14 residues.

DNA of the CDR3: TGTGCCAGCAGCTTAAGATCTAGCGGGAGTGCTGAGCAGTTCTTC. It codes for CASSLRSSGSAEQFF. The rearrangement links TRBV7-3 to TRBJ2-1, with 10 bases aligning to TRBD2. Trimming took 1 base from V and 9 from J; bases not matched to a gene: 6. The CDR3 is 15 amino acids. Looked up from germline, CDR1 is SGHTA and CDR2 is FQGTGA.

The chain links TRBV2 to TRBJ1-1; D unresolved. From germline, CDR1 is SNHLY and CDR2 FYNNEI. The CDR3 has 13 amino acids. V lost 2 bases and J lost 5, with 9 bases in between. The CDR3 loop reads CASSELRKTEAFF. The CDR3 DNA reads as TGTGCCAGCAGTGAATTGCGGAAGACTGAAGCTTTCTTT.

The rearrangement joins TRBV2 to TRBJ2-1; 9 bases fit TRBD1. V shed 5 bases and J 8 bases; nucleotides not matched to a gene: 13. Germline V gene sequence: CDR1 SNHLY, CDR2 FYNNEI. This CDR3 spans 16 amino acids. The CDR3: CASSPYVGTGFHEQFF. CDR3 DNA sequence: TGTGCCAGCAGTCCGTATGTCGGGACAGGGTTCCATGAGCAGTTCTTC.

V is TRBV5-1 and J is TRBJ1-5; no reliable D call. V gave up 9 bases and J gave up 4 bases, with 17 bases separating them. The CDR3 extends over 14 amino acids. Germline V gene lookup returns CDR1 SGHRS and CDR2 YFSETQ. CDR3 protein: CATSPLGGNQPQHF. For the CDR3, the DNA is TGCGCCACCTCCCCACTAGGAGGTAATCAGCCCCAGCATTTT.

In its sample, this clone was seen a few times. The gene calls are TRBV15 and TRBJ2-1, with 12 bases matching TRBD2. The germline CDR1 and CDR2 sequences are LNHNV and YYDKDF (reference sequence). The CDR3 contains 15 residues. V gave up 3 bases and J gave up 8 bases; unmatched junction bases: 5. CDR3 sequence (DNA): TGTGCCACCAGCAGGACTAGCGGGAGTCTCCATGAGCAGTTCTTC. This gives the protein CATSRTSGSLHEQFF.

As concerns this clone: Other DNA sequences in the same sample also yield this CDR3. The chain joins TRBV19 to TRBJ1-1; weak D call: TRBD1 (5 bases). This CDR3 is built from 12 residues. The germline gives CDR1 LNHDA, CDR2 SQIVND (reference sequence). Deletions cut 6 bases from V and 4 bases from J, with 9 bases between. Here the CDR3 reads CASRLGGTEAFF. The CDR3 DNA sequence: TGTGCCAGTAGACTGGGGGGCACTGAAGCTTTCTTT.

The J gene is TRBJ2-1, the V gene TRBV13; the match to TRBD2 covers 7 bases. Trimming cost V 5 bases and J 3 bases; bases outside gene matches: 19. The germline gives CDR1 PRHDT, CDR2 FYEKMQ (reference sequence). The CDR3 consists of 19 residues. CDR3 sequence (DNA): TGTGCCAGCAGCCACCCGGCGAGTTTGGTTTCTAGCGGCTACAATGAGCAGTTCTTC. It yields the protein CASSHPASLVSSGYNEQFF.

The V gene is TRBV2, the J gene TRBJ1-2, with D unresolved. Trimming took 2 bases from V and 3 from J, leaving 7 bases between them. Germline V gene lookup returns CDR1 SNHLY and CDR2 FYNNEI. There are 13 residues in the CDR3. CDR3 amino acids: CASSELGHYGYTF. In nucleotides, the CDR3 is TGTGCCAGCAGTGAACTGGGCCACTATGGCTACACCTTC.

This clone was counted a single time. The chain employs TRBV19 and TRBJ1-5; a weak D match, TRBD1 (6 bases). V dropped 10 bases and J dropped 4 bases, with 17 bases sitting between them. Germline CDR1 and CDR2: LNHDA and SQIVND (reference sequence). The CDR3 has 14 residues. The CDR3 coding sequence is TGTGCCACCGATGAGGATAGGGGGAATCAGCCCCAGCATTTT. This translates into CATDEDRGNQPQHF.

This rearrangement joins TRBV9 to TRBJ2-7, with D possibly TRBD1 on 6 matching bases. Trimming shortened V by 0 bases and J by 7 bases, and 14 bases separated the two germline ends. The CDR3 spans 14 residues. Germline-derived CDR1 and CDR2 are SGDLS and YYNGEE. CDR3 bases: TGTGCCAGCAGCGTAGACGGCAGGGGAATGGAGCAGTACTTC. Amino acid sequence: CASSVDGRGMEQYF.

The V and J genes are TRBV7-8 and TRBJ2-2; 7 bases agree with TRBD2. V shed 3 bases and J 4 bases; nucleotides not matched to a gene: 5. Germline V gives CDR1 SGHVS, CDR2 FQNEAQ. The CDR3 sequence is 15 residues long. The CDR3 sequence is CASSFIGGGTGELFF. The CDR3 DNA follows: TGTGCCAGCAGCTTTATTGGCGGGGGCACCGGGGAGCTGTTTTTT.

The V gene is TRBV18, the J gene TRBJ2-3; D is perhaps TRBD2 (6 bases). Trimming cost V 2 bases and J 8 bases, with 17 bases left between them. The CDR3 contains 15 residues. The germline V gene has CDR1 KGHSH and CDR2 LQKENI. In DNA form, the CDR3 reads TGTGCCAGCTCACCAACACTTGCGGGGCGGGGTACGCAGTATTTT. Its translation is CASSPTLAGRGTQYF.

This clone was seen a handful of times. The chain joins TRBV30 to TRBJ2-1; TRBD2 matches at 10 bases. This CDR3 is 16 amino acids long. Per the germline V gene, CDR1 is GTSNPN and CDR2 is SVGIG (reference sequence). V lost 2 bases, J lost 5 bases, and 9 bases stayed unmatched. CDR3 residues: CAWSTPGLATDNEQFF. The DNA for the CDR3 is TGTGCCTGGAGTACACCGGGACTAGCGACGGACAATGAGCAGTTCTTC. Full variable domain (missing parts from reference TRBV30 and TRBJ2-1): SQTIHQWPATLVQPVGSPLSLECTVEGTSNPNLYWYRQAAGRGLQLLFYSVGIGQISSEVPQNLSASRPQDRQFILSSKKLLLSDSGFYLCAWSTPGLATDNEQFFGPGTRLTVL.

The chain couples TRBV9 to TRBJ2-3, with a tentative D call TRBD1 (6 bases). This CDR3 is 16 amino acids long. V was cut by 4 bases and J by 0 bases, with 15 bases left in between. Germline CDR1 reads SGDLS; CDR2 reads YYNGEE. In nucleotides, the CDR3 is TGTGCCAGCAGCCCCACCGGGACATACAGCACAGATACGCAGTATTTT. Amino acids: CASSPTGTYSTDTQYF.

The chain carries TRBV9 and TRBJ2-1; D may be TRBD1 (6 bases). The CDR3 consists of 15 residues. The V gene's germline CDR1 is SGDLS and CDR2 YYNGEE. Trimming stripped 0 bases from V and 4 bases from J, with 11 bases between. CDR3: CASSVGAGEYNEQFF. The CDR3 nucleotides read TGTGCCAGCAGCGTAGGGGCAGGGGAATACAATGAGCAGTTCTTC.

This sequence joins TRBV10-3 and TRBJ2-3, with 7 bases identical to TRBD2. Germline V lookup: CDR1 ENHRY, CDR2 SYGVKD. This CDR3 is 16 amino acids long. J gave up 2 bases and V 4 bases, and 9 bases lay outside the gene matches. Here the CDR3 DNA reads TGTGCCATCAGTGGTAAGGCTAGCGGTTACACAGATACGCAGTATTTT. Amino acids: CAISGKASGYTDTQYF.

J is TRBJ2-7 and V is TRBV4-1, with 9 bases identical to TRBD1. CDR3 length: 18 residues. The junction had 10 bases not matched to a gene; V was cut back by 1 base and J by 0 bases. The germline gives CDR1 MGHRA, CDR2 YSYEKL. This CDR3 reads CASSQGGTRDRVSYEQYF. The CDR3 nucleotides read TGCGCCAGCAGCCAAGGGGGTACCCGGGACAGGGTCTCCTACGAGCAGTACTTC.

Notes on this clone: Compared with germline, one end of the junction differs, possibly owing to a read error. The chain links TRBV7-9 to TRBJ2-7; D might be TRBD1 (5 bases). The CDR3 has 15 residues. CDR1 is SEHNR and CDR2 is FQNEAQ in the germline V gene (reference sequence). The DNA for the CDR3 is TGTTCCAGCAGCTTATACAGACAGAAAGCCTACGAGCAGTACTTC. Translating gives CSSSLYRQKAYEQYF.

V usage is TRBV5-5 and J usage is TRBJ1-2; possibly TRBD1 for D (5 bases). V lost 2 bases and J 3 bases, leaving 14 bases between the germline ends. This CDR3 spans 15 amino acids. Germline values: CDR1 SGHKS, CDR2 YYEKEE (reference sequence). CDR3 region: CASSLSRGSDYGYTF. The CDR3 DNA is TGTGCCAGCAGCTTATCTAGGGGCTCGGACTATGGCTACACCTTC.

This chain connects TRBV5-4 to TRBJ2-7; D possibly corresponds to TRBD2 (6 bases). Germline assignment: CDR1 SGHNT and CDR2 YYREEE (reference sequence). This CDR3 contains 13 residues. Trimming took 3 bases from V and 4 from J, leaving 11 bases between them. The CDR3, as DNA: TGTGCCAGCAGCTCGGAGGGTGGTTACGAGCAGTACTTC. Protein sequence: CASSSEGGYEQYF.